Listed here are 20 T cell receptor beta chains from one sample, sequenced in a study of blood T cell repertoires in COVID-19. The protocol was immunoSEQ multiplex PCR, while the TCRdb copy is restricted to in-frame clones and leaves out a portion. The table includes about 200,000 clones, approximately 88% detected once. The sample taken for sequencing was peripheral blood. The receptors originated from a man in his sixties who had recovered from COVID-19.

In its sample, this clone was seen a few times. V is TRBV10-3 and J is TRBJ2-7; 7 nucleotides align to TRBD1. This CDR3 has 14 amino acids. V trimming: 4 bases; J trimming: 2 bases; junction bases outside the gene matches: 5. Germline CDR1 and CDR2: ENHRY and SYGVKD. In DNA, the CDR3 is TGTGCCATCAGTGCCCCGGGACAGACCTACGAGCAGTACTTC. Amino acids: CAISAPGQTYEQYF.

In DNA form, the CDR3 reads TGCGCCAGCAGCTCAATAGCGGGGACTTCCACAGATACGCAGTATTTT. It specifies CASSSIAGTSTDTQYF. The gene calls are TRBV5-1 and TRBJ2-3; 8 nucleotides agree with TRBD2. The V gene's germline CDR1 is SGHRS and CDR2 YFSETQ. V gave up 3 bases and J gave up 2 bases; unmatched junction bases: 8. The CDR3 is 16 residues long.

The genes are TRBV9 and TRBJ1-2, with 8 bases identical to TRBD1. This CDR3 is built from 16 residues. From germline, CDR1 is SGDLS and CDR2 YYNGEE. The junction had 11 bases not matched to a gene; V was cut back by 3 bases and J by 4 bases. This CDR3 is CASSAGRDRKTYGYTF. The CDR3 DNA reads TGTGCCAGCAGCGCTGGAAGGGACAGGAAGACCTATGGCTACACCTTC.

The gene calls are TRBV10-3 and TRBJ1-2, with unresolved D. Per germline, CDR1 ENHRY and CDR2 SYGVKD. The V end was cut by 3 bases, the J end by 7 bases, with 9 bases between. The CDR3 length is 12 residues. CDR3 coding DNA: TGTGCCATCAGTGATCCGGGTGGTGGCTACACCTTC. Translated: CAISDPGGGYTF.

This clone was detected only a few times. The chain uses TRBV7-8 and TRBJ2-3; D remains unclear. The germline gives CDR1 SGHVS, CDR2 FQNEAQ. Trimming removed 6 bases from V and 4 bases from J, with 8 bases in between. This CDR3 comprises 12 residues. In DNA, the CDR3 is TGTGCCAGCAGATGGGCGTCAGATACGCAGTATTTT. This codes for CASRWASDTQYF.

The chain recombines TRBV6-5 with TRBJ1-5, with D perhaps TRBD1 (5 bases). Trimming removed 7 bases from V and 3 bases from J, with 13 bases in between. The CDR3 contains 14 residues. In germline, CDR1 is MNHEY, CDR2 SVGAGI. The CDR3 is CASNIDSNNQPQHF. The CDR3 nucleotides read TGTGCCAGCAATATAGACAGCAACAATCAGCCCCAGCATTTT.

This chain uses TRBV7-9 with TRBJ1-2; perhaps TRBD1 as D (6 bases). Trimming pared 1 base from V and 2 bases from J, leaving 11 bases between. The germline V gene encodes CDR1 SEHNR and CDR2 FQNEAQ (reference sequence). This CDR3 contains 15 residues. The CDR3 coding sequence is TGTGCCAGCAGCTTAGACGGGCAGGGGAACTATGGCTACACCTTC. Encoded protein: CASSLDGQGNYGYTF.

J is TRBJ1-1 and V is TRBV11-1; 8 bases map to TRBD1. The CDR3 extends over 14 amino acids. In germline, CDR1 is SGHAT, CDR2 FQDESV (reference sequence). Unmatched junction bases numbered 4, after V lost 2 bases and J lost 5 bases. Here the CDR3 DNA reads TGTGCCAGCAGCTTACAGGGGGCGAGGACTGAAGCTTTCTTT. It is translated as CASSLQGARTEAFF.

The chain is built from TRBV14 and TRBJ1-1, with a tentative D call TRBD1 (5 bases). Trimming took off 1 base at V and 5 bases at J, with 8 bases between the two ends. The germline V gene has CDR1 SGHDN and CDR2 FVKESK. The CDR3 contains 13 residues. DNA of the CDR3: TGTGCCAGCAGCCAAGGGGCAGGGACTGAAGCTTTCTTT. This gives the protein CASSQGAGTEAFF.

This clone was counted a single time. The CDR3 DNA reads as TGCGCCAGCTTCACAGGGGGGTTGGGGGAGCTGTTTTTT. This codes for CASFTGGLGELFF. This chain joins TRBV23-1 and TRBJ2-2; TRBD1 matches 8 bases. TRBV23-1 is classed as an ORF, of uncertain function. Trimming removed 8 bases from V and 8 bases from J; junction bases left unmatched: 7. The CDR3 totals 13 residues.

The rearrangement joins TRBV10-2 to TRBJ1-5; no reliable D call. Trimming cost V 7 bases and J 2 bases, with 6 bases left between them. Per germline, CDR1 WSHSY and CDR2 SAAADI. The CDR3 length is 12 residues. In DNA, the CDR3 is TGCGCCAGCAATCAGGGCAATCAGCCCCAGCATTTT. Protein sequence: CASNQGNQPQHF.

The sample holds one count of this clone. The CDR3 sequence: CASLSTPTSYGYTF. The CDR3 coding sequence is TGTGCCAGCCTTTCGACACCAACTTCCTATGGCTACACCTTC. The genes are TRBV28 and TRBJ1-2, with D uncertain. From germline, CDR1 is MDHEN and CDR2 SYDVKM. Trimming cost V 8 bases and J 4 bases, with 17 bases left between them. This CDR3 region has 14 residues.

The V and J genes are TRBV7-2 and TRBJ1-2; 9 nucleotides agree with TRBD1. V lost 5 bases, J lost 6 bases, and 7 bases stayed unmatched. The CDR3 contains 14 residues. CDR1 and CDR2 (germline): SGHTA, FQGNSA. CDR3 sequence reads: CASSPPGQGDGYTF. The CDR3 coding sequence is TGTGCCAGCAGCCCACCGGGACAGGGCGATGGCTACACCTTC.

The V and J genes are TRBV19 and TRBJ2-1; 7 positions agree with TRBD1. The germline CDR1 and CDR2 sequences are LNHDA and SQIVND (reference sequence). The V segment lost 6 bases and the J segment 2 bases; nucleotides outside the gene matches: 7. There are 15 residues in the CDR3. This CDR3 reads CASRGTGVTYNEQFF. The CDR3 nucleotides are TGTGCCAGTAGGGGCACAGGGGTCACCTACAATGAGCAGTTCTTC.

The V and J genes are TRBV4-1 and TRBJ2-5; unclear D gene. Trimming stripped 0 bases from V and 5 bases from J, with 7 bases between. Germline values: CDR1 MGHRA, CDR2 YSYEKL. This CDR3 is built from 13 residues. CDR3 bases: TGCGCCAGCAGCCAAGATCTTCGGGAGACCCAGTACTTC. Protein: CASSQDLRETQYF.

The rearrangement joins TRBV19 to TRBJ2-7; the match to TRBD1 covers 7 bases. Germline values: CDR1 LNHDA, CDR2 SQIVND (reference sequence). CDR3 size: 13 residues. V shed 1 base and J 4 bases; nucleotides not matched to a gene: 1. The CDR3 reads CASSIGQGYEQYF. The CDR3 DNA follows: TGTGCCAGTAGTATAGGACAGGGATACGAGCAGTACTTC.

This clone was seen only a few times. This sequence joins TRBV3-1 (or the pseudogene TRBV3-2) and TRBJ2-3; 9 bases map to TRBD1. V was clipped by 5 bases and J by 3 bases; unmatched bases: 9. The CDR3 extends over 16 amino acids. Looked up from germline, CDR1 is LGHDT and CDR2 is YNNKEL (reference sequence). In DNA, the CDR3 is TGTGCCAGCAGCGTAGATCGGACAGGGGCGACAGATACGCAGTATTTT. Its translation: CASSVDRTGATDTQYF.

This clone was seen only a few times. The chain joins TRBV5-8 to TRBJ1-5; TRBD1 agrees at 8 bases. Per the germline V gene, CDR1 is SGHTS and CDR2 is YDEGEE. The ends lost 5 bases at V and 4 bases at J; junction bases unmatched: 14. The CDR3 runs to 17 residues. The CDR3 sequence: CASRPGNHRGRNQPQHF. CDR3 in DNA: TGTGCCAGCAGACCGGGGAATCACAGGGGGAGAAATCAGCCCCAGCATTTT. Variable domain in full (rest from reference TRBV5-8 and TRBJ1-5): EAGVTQSPTHLIKTRGQQATLRCSPISGHTSVYWYQQALGLGLQFLLWYDEGEERNRGNFPPRFSGRQFPNYSSELNVNALELEDSALYLCASRPGNHRGRNQPQHFGDGTRLSIL.

The sample holds one count of this clone. This chain uses TRBV9 with TRBJ2-3, with TRBD2 identical over 8 bases. The CDR3 consists of 15 residues. Germline values: CDR1 SGDLS, CDR2 YYNGEE. The J segment lost 7 bases and the V segment lost 2 bases, leaving 9 bases of the junction unmatched. CDR3 bases: TGTGCCAGCAGCGTTGCGGGAGGACCCACGAATACGCAGTATTTT. Protein: CASSVAGGPTNTQYF.

This chain links TRBV6-2 or TRBV6-3 with TRBJ2-2; TRBD1 might be the D (5 bases). The V end lost 1 base, the J end lost 6 bases, and 12 bases lay between the germline ends. Per the germline V gene, CDR1 is MNHEY and CDR2 is SVGEGT. The CDR3 spans 15 residues. The DNA for the CDR3 is TGTGCCAGCAGTTACTTTGGGGCCGCTGCCGGGGAGCTGTTTTTT. It is translated as CASSYFGAAAGELFF.